One sample yielded the 15 T cell receptor beta chains listed below, sequenced in a study of CD8+CD57+ T cells in acquired aplastic anemia. Flow cytometry had shown expanded CD8+CD57+ cells in the patients chosen for sequencing. Genomic DNA acted as the template from which TCR beta VDJ combination and CDR3 sequence profiling were carried out. TCRdb passed the reads through MiXCR, listing each CDR3 protein once. The sample holds about 150,000 distinct CDR3 sequences, roughly 49% seen once. Sample: sorted CD4+, CD8+, or CD8+CD57+ T cells (not recorded which) from PBMCs. Receptor source: a human donor with aplastic anemia.

V and J are TRBV13 and TRBJ2-3; the D gene is possibly TRBD1 (5 bases). Germline CDR1 reads PRHDT; CDR2 reads FYEKMQ (reference sequence). Trimming shortened V by 0 bases and J by 3 bases, and 7 bases separated the two germline ends. The CDR3 has 14 residues. CDR3 sequence reads: CASSLGQVTDTQYF. As DNA, the CDR3 is TGTGCCAGCAGCTTAGGACAGGTAACAGATACGCAGTATTTT.

The chain is built from TRBV21-1 and TRBJ1-4. TRBV21-1 constitutes a pseudogene. This CDR3 comprises 21 residues. For the CDR3, the DNA is TGTGCCAGCAGCAAATCCGGGACTAGCAGGACCGGGGTGGGAGAAGATGAAAAACTGTTTTTT. Translated, it gives CASSKSGTSRTGVGEDEKLFF.

On this clonotype itself: The junction shows a germline mismatch at one end, possibly a read error. The V and J genes are TRBV7-2 and TRBJ2-7; D is unresolved. The CDR3 is 12 residues long. Germline V gene sequence: CDR1 SGHTA, CDR2 FQGNSA. CDR3 DNA sequence: TGCGCCAGCAGCCAACCCACCTACGAGCAGTACTTC. Its protein is CASSQPTYEQYF.

The gene calls are TRBV6-4 and TRBJ1-1; 7 bases are a match to TRBD1. The CDR3 covers 13 residues. V lost 9 bases and J lost 1; bases outside the gene matches: 5. CDR1 and CDR2 from the germline V gene are MRHNA and SNTAGT. Written as DNA, the CDR3 is TGTGCCAGTCGGGACAGAGAGAACACTGAAGCTTTCTTT. The encoded protein is CASRDRENTEAFF.

The chain is built from TRBV5-6 and TRBJ2-7; 9 bases match TRBD2. CDR1 SGHDT and CDR2 YYEEEE come from the germline V gene. The junction had 10 bases not matched to a gene; V was cut back by 4 bases and J by 5 bases. The CDR3 is made up of 15 amino acids. The CDR3 protein is CASSPGLATADEQYF. As DNA, the CDR3 is TGTGCCAGCAGCCCGGGACTAGCCACAGCAGACGAGCAGTACTTC.

Many counts were recorded for this clonotype. The rearrangement uses TRBV5-4 and TRBJ2-2; unclear D gene. V lost 2 bases and J 2 bases, leaving 16 bases between the germline ends. The V gene's germline CDR1 is SGHNT and CDR2 YYREEE (reference sequence). This CDR3 is built from 17 residues. The CDR3 DNA reads TGTGCCAGCAGCTTTCGTGATGACCCGATAAACACCGGGGAGCTGTTTTTT. Amino acids: CASSFRDDPINTGELFF. Using reference TRBV5-4 and TRBJ2-2 for the parts outside the CDR3, the full variable domain is ETGVTQSPTHLIKTRGQQVTLRCSSQSGHNTVSWYQQALGQGPQFIFQYYREEENGRGNFPPRFSGLQFPNYSSELNVNALELDDSALYLCASSFRDDPINTGELFFGEGSRLTVL.

The chain employs TRBV7-2 and TRBJ1-2; D possibly corresponds to TRBD1 (6 bases). The V end lost 5 bases, the J end lost 7 bases, and 11 bases lay between the germline ends. Germline loops: CDR1 SGHTA, CDR2 FQGNSA. The length of the CDR3 is 12 residues. In DNA, the CDR3 is TGTGCCAGCAGCCAGAGGGGGAGTGGCTACACCTTC. Protein sequence: CASSQRGSGYTF.

This clonotype was detected only a few times. Written as DNA, the CDR3 is TGTGCCAGCAGTTCGGCCCGGGCGGACGAGCAGTACTTC. Encoded protein: CASSSARADEQYF. This chain uses TRBV7-6 with TRBJ2-7; no reliable D call. Looked up from germline, CDR1 is SGHVS and CDR2 is FNYEAQ. V was shortened by 6 bases and J by 5 bases, with 14 bases between the two germline ends. There are 13 residues in the CDR3.

This clonotype has at least ten counts. The rearrangement links TRBV9 to TRBJ2-1; D is perhaps TRBD2 (5 bases). There are 15 residues in the CDR3. CDR1 SGDLS and CDR2 YYNGEE come from the germline V gene. V was clipped by 0 bases and J by 10 bases, with 17 bases between them. The CDR3 DNA is TGTGCCAGCAGCGTAGCTCGGGGAAGAGACGGAGAGCAGTTCTTC. This encodes CASSVARGRDGEQFF.

The V and J genes are TRBV29-1 and TRBJ1-2, with D hard to call. The V gene's germline CDR1 is SQVTM and CDR2 ANQGSEA. The CDR3 is 13 amino acids. Trimming removed 4 bases at V and 0 bases at J, with 9 bases between. CDR3 region: CSVGKGANYGYTF. The CDR3 nucleotides read TGCAGCGTTGGAAAAGGAGCTAACTATGGCTACACCTTC.

This clonotype was observed at least ten times. The genes are TRBV7-8 and TRBJ1-2, with no clear D. Germline loops: CDR1 SGHVS, CDR2 FQNEAQ. Trimming took 1 base from V and 3 from J, leaving 12 bases between them. The CDR3 is 15 amino acids. CDR3 nucleotides: TGTGCCAGCAGCTTAGGGGCGTCAAGAGACTATGGCTACACCTTC. Protein: CASSLGASRDYGYTF.

The CDR3 nucleotides read TGTGCCATCAGTGATGGTTTGGGTAACACCATATATTTT. It specifies CAISDGLGNTIYF. The chain uses TRBV10-3 and TRBJ1-3; the D is unclear. The V and J ends lost 3 bases and 7 bases respectively, with 10 bases between them. CDR3 length: 13 amino acids. Germline V lookup: CDR1 ENHRY, CDR2 SYGVKD.

In its sample, this clonotype was seen a few times. The chain recombines TRBV29-1 with TRBJ2-5; TRBD1 matches at 12 bases. V was clipped by 3 bases and J by 5 bases; unmatched bases: 7. The CDR3 is 15 amino acids. Germline V gene data show CDR1 as SQVTM and CDR2 as ANQGSEA. The CDR3 DNA reads as TGCAGCGTTGAGGGGGACAGGGGGCGCGCGGAGACCCAGTACTTC. Translation: CSVEGDRGRAETQYF.

The rearrangement uses TRBV6-4 and TRBJ2-2, with unresolved D. V lost 0 bases, J lost 5 bases, and 7 bases lay in between. The CDR3 contains 14 residues. Looked up from germline, CDR1 is MRHNA and CDR2 is SNTAGT. The CDR3: CASSDSLDTGELFF. The DNA for the CDR3 is TGTGCCAGCAGTGACTCTCTGGATACCGGGGAGCTGTTTTTT.

This clonotype was detected ten times or more. The V and J genes are TRBV29-1 and TRBJ2-3; 8 bases map to TRBD2. Germline V CDR1 and CDR2: SQVTM, ANQGSEA. The CDR3 totals 14 residues. Trimming cost V 1 base and J 5 bases; bases outside gene matches: 5. CDR3 DNA: TGCAGCGTTGAAGGGCGGGGGGAGGTAGATACGCAGTATTTT. Amino acid sequence: CSVEGRGEVDTQYF.